This T cell receptor beta chain was sequenced for a study of blood T cell repertoires in COVID-19. Study in general: Acute and convalescent COVID-19 samples came from the United States, Italy and Spain.

The data were produced by immunoSEQ multiplex PCR, yet TCRdb's version contains in-frame clones alone and is incomplete. Of 200,000 to 300,000 clones in the sample, approximately 90% are singletons; the top ten hold roughly 4%. V lost 10 bases and J lost 6; bases outside the gene matches: 9. CDR3 length: 13 residues. Germline CDR1 MNHEY, CDR2 SVGAGI. The receptor's source is a woman younger than 45 who had recovered from COVID-19. The source material was PBMCs or T cells enriched from blood (not recorded which). The chain uses TRBV6-5 and TRBJ2-3; TRBD2 aligns across 8 bases. This chain's CDR3 is CATRGAGLDTQYF. CDR3 bases: TGTGCCACGCGGGGGGCAGGATTGGATACGCAGTATTTT.